The clone carrying this T cell receptor (beta chain) came up a few times. The antigen is undetermined. The length of the CDR3 is 13 residues. With 8 bases removed from V and 2 bases from J, the gap between germline ends came to 9 bases. CDR1 LNHDA and CDR2 SQIVND come from the germline V gene (reference sequence). These data belong to a study of beta chain features in type 1 diabetes. Findings and caveats of the study: Within each of all four CD4+ subsets, Type 1 diabetes patients had TCRB CDR3s that were moderately but significantly shorter.

Isolated RNA was reverse transcribed in full, so expressed TCRB transcripts were sequenced. TCRdb's copy holds only in-frame clones and misses some; the assay was immunoSEQ multiplex PCR. Of 200,000 to 250,000 clones in the sample, 16% are singletons; the top ten hold approximately 0.086%. The clonotype comes from a man in his thirties or forties with type 1 diabetes. This sequence joins TRBV19 and TRBJ2-2, with TRBD1 as a possible D gene (5 bases). Material for sequencing was naive CD4+ T cells from blood. CDR3 region: CASRDSNTGELFF. CDR3 sequence (DNA): TGTGCCAGTCGCGACAGCAACACCGGGGAGCTGTTTTTT.